Below are 26 T cell receptor beta chains sequenced from a single sample in a study of shared clonotypes between healthy human individuals. CD45RO-negative cells were positively selected for CCR7, leaving out terminally differentiated effector memory CD45RA+ cells. The method was immunoSEQ multiplex PCR; TCRdb's version includes in-frame clones alone and lacks a portion of them. The sample yields about 590,000 clones, roughly 96% seen once. Sequencing was carried out using naive CD8+ T cells sorted from blood. All receptors come from a woman aged 30 to 39 in good health.

The CDR3 loop is CASSQDLGKTGQGDEKLFF. The CDR3 DNA sequence: TGTGCCAGCAGCCAAGATTTAGGCAAAACGGGACAGGGAGATGAAAAACTGTTTTTT. The chain joins TRBV14 to TRBJ1-4; 9 nucleotides match TRBD1. The CDR3 contains 19 residues. V was pared by 0 bases and J by 6 bases, with 14 bases of the junction left unmatched. Germline CDR1 and CDR2: SGHDN and FVKESK.

A few counts support this clone. The chain couples TRBV27 to TRBJ2-7; 8 bases align to TRBD2. The ends lost 3 bases at V and 4 bases at J; junction bases unmatched: 5. This CDR3 comprises 14 residues. CDR1 and CDR2 from the germline V gene are MNHEY and SMNVEV (reference sequence). CDR3 DNA: TGTGCCAGCAGTTTGGGGACTAGTATTTACGAGCAGTACTTC. It yields the protein CASSLGTSIYEQYF.

This chain uses TRBV2 with TRBJ2-1; D is tentatively TRBD1 or TRBD2 (5 bases each). Looked up from germline, CDR1 is SNHLY and CDR2 is FYNNEI. This CDR3 is 13 amino acids long. CDR3: CADSRTSTGEQFF. Written as DNA, the CDR3 is TGTGCAGACAGCCGGACTTCCACGGGTGAGCAGTTCTTC.

The V call is TRBV27, the J call TRBJ2-7, with D uncertain. Trimming cost V 6 bases and J 3 bases, with 12 bases left between them. The CDR3 sequence is 13 residues long. Per germline, CDR1 MNHEY and CDR2 SMNVEV (reference sequence). DNA for the CDR3: TGTGCCAGCAGCGGCCTCACTCGCTACGAGCAGTACTTC. Translating gives CASSGLTRYEQYF.

The gene calls are TRBV27 and TRBJ1-5; no firm D call. V was cut by 1 base and J by 0 bases, with 19 bases left in between. The CDR3 extends over 19 amino acids. The V gene's germline CDR1 is MNHEY and CDR2 SMNVEV (reference sequence). CDR3 bases: TGTGCCAGCAGTTTATTGGTCCGATCCAGGAGAGATAGCAATCAGCCCCAGCATTTT. Encoded protein: CASSLLVRSRRDSNQPQHF.

V gene TRBV27 combines with J gene TRBJ1-1; 7 bases are a match to TRBD1. V dropped 7 bases and J dropped 0; count of bases not matched to a gene: 2. CDR3 length: 13 amino acids. CDR1 and CDR2 (germline): MNHEY, SMNVEV (reference sequence). The CDR3 loop reads CASKGQLNTEAFF. Written as DNA, the CDR3 is TGTGCCAGCAAGGGACAGTTGAACACTGAAGCTTTCTTT.

V is TRBV6-5 and J is TRBJ2-7, with D unresolved. Trimming cost V 1 base and J 0 bases, with 7 bases left between them. Germline loops: CDR1 MNHEY, CDR2 SVGAGI. This CDR3 has 14 amino acids. The CDR3 loop is CASSYFESSYEQYF. CDR3 DNA sequence: TGTGCCAGCAGTTACTTTGAAAGCTCCTACGAGCAGTACTTC.

The chain carries TRBV2 and TRBJ2-7; 9 nucleotides line up with TRBD2. CDR3 length: 15 residues. Germline V lookup: CDR1 SNHLY, CDR2 FYNNEI. V shed 3 bases and J 3 bases; nucleotides not matched to a gene: 6. The CDR3 spells CASSDRREGDYEQYF. The CDR3 DNA reads TGTGCCAGCAGTGATCGGCGGGAGGGCGACTACGAGCAGTACTTC.

V gene TRBV28 combines with J gene TRBJ2-3, with 8 bases aligning to TRBD2. The J segment lost 2 bases and the V segment lost 3 bases, leaving 10 bases of the junction unmatched. CDR3 size: 17 residues. Germline loops: CDR1 MDHEN, CDR2 SYDVKM. The CDR3 loop is CASSFTPGLGATDTQYF. DNA for the CDR3: TGTGCCAGCAGTTTTACCCCGGGACTAGGAGCCACAGATACGCAGTATTTT.

This chain links TRBV27 with TRBJ1-2; 8 bases line up with TRBD1. Germline assignment: CDR1 MNHEY and CDR2 SMNVEV (reference sequence). The trim removed 0 bases at V and 2 bases at J, leaving 8 bases unmatched. The CDR3 runs 17 residues. CDR3 residues: CASSLSPDRDWNYGYTF. CDR3 DNA: TGTGCCAGCAGTTTATCCCCGGACAGGGATTGGAACTATGGCTACACCTTC.

The chain links TRBV7-9 to TRBJ2-7; D unclear. Germline assignment: CDR1 SEHNR and CDR2 FQNEAQ (reference sequence). V shed 0 bases and J shed 5 bases, with 5 bases lying between them. The CDR3 length is 12 residues. In DNA, the CDR3 is TGTGCCAGCAGCTTAGCCACAGACGAGCAGTACTTC. It translates to CASSLATDEQYF.

This chain joins TRBV6-1 and TRBJ1-1; 10 bases fit TRBD1. The CDR3 contains 16 residues. Looked up from germline, CDR1 is MNHNS and CDR2 is SASEGT. After removal of 6 bases from V and 3 bases from J, the junction contained 10 bases not matched to a gene. CDR3 in DNA: TGTGCCAGCAGCGAACGCGACAGGGGGCAGGACACTGAAGCTTTCTTT. Translating it yields CASSERDRGQDTEAFF.

V gene TRBV6-1 combines with J gene TRBJ2-2; TRBD2 agrees at 7 bases. CDR3 length equals 15 residues. Trimming at V came to 7 bases and at J to 1 base, leaving 6 bases not matched to a gene. Germline V gives CDR1 MNHNS, CDR2 SASEGT. This CDR3 is CASMLASGNTGELFF. The CDR3 nucleotides are TGTGCCAGCATGCTGGCTAGCGGGAACACCGGGGAGCTGTTTTTT.

This clone was picked up a small number of times. V gene TRBV5-6 combines with J gene TRBJ1-3; D ambiguous. The CDR3 spans 13 residues. CDR1 and CDR2 from the germline V gene are SGHDT and YYEEEE. V shed 0 bases and J shed 4 bases, with 5 bases lying between them. The CDR3: CASSLVGGNTIYF. Written as DNA, the CDR3 is TGTGCCAGCAGCTTGGTAGGAGGAAACACCATATATTTT.

The chain recombines TRBV7-9 with TRBJ1-2, with 7 bases fitting TRBD1. The ends lost 7 bases at V and 8 bases at J; junction bases unmatched: 10. Per the germline V gene, CDR1 is SEHNR and CDR2 is FQNEAQ (reference sequence). There are 13 residues in the CDR3. CDR3 sequence: CASTPQGGAGYTF. CDR3 nucleotides: TGTGCCAGCACCCCCCAAGGGGGCGCGGGCTACACCTTC.

This rearrangement joins TRBV5-4 to TRBJ2-1; D is unclear. The V gene's germline CDR1 is SGHNT and CDR2 YYREEE (reference sequence). Trimming removed 7 bases from V and 7 bases from J, with 9 bases in between. The CDR3 runs 11 residues. CDR3 DNA: TGTGCCAGCCAGAATATGAATGAGCAGTTCTTC. It is translated as CASQNMNEQFF.

The rearrangement uses TRBV5-6 and TRBJ1-5; D is uncertain. CDR1 SGHDT and CDR2 YYEEEE come from the germline V gene. CDR3 size: 15 residues. V was pared by 3 bases and J by 0 bases, with 10 bases between. The chain's CDR3 is CASSSGPFSNQPQHF. In nucleotides, the CDR3 is TGTGCCAGCAGCTCCGGACCGTTTAGCAATCAGCCCCAGCATTTT. The whole variable domain, remainder taken from reference TRBV5-6 and TRBJ1-5, is DAGVTQSPTHLIKTRGQQVTLRCSPKSGHDTVSWYQQALGQGPQFIFQYYEEEERQRGNFPDRFSGHQFPNYSSELNVNALLLGDSALYLCASSSGPFSNQPQHFGDGTRLSIL.

This clone was counted once. Other DNA sequences of this sample code for an identical CDR3. This chain links TRBV27 with TRBJ2-3; possibly TRBD2 for D (6 bases). This CDR3 region has 15 residues. V gave up 1 base and J gave up 0 bases, with 8 bases separating them. Germline CDR1 reads MNHEY; CDR2 reads SMNVEV (reference sequence). This CDR3 reads CASSLWAGSTDTQYF. For the CDR3, the DNA is TGTGCCAGCAGTTTATGGGCGGGGAGCACAGATACGCAGTATTTT.

The chain uses TRBV6-5 and TRBJ1-5; D unresolved. V shed 8 bases and J shed 9 bases, with 14 bases lying between them. Germline CDR1 reads MNHEY; CDR2 reads SVGAGI. The CDR3 runs 12 residues. CDR3 amino acids: CASGVGPVPQHF. CDR3 nucleotide sequence: TGTGCCAGCGGGGTTGGGCCTGTGCCCCAGCATTTT.

V is TRBV28 and J is TRBJ1-1, with a tentative D call TRBD1 (5 bases). Trimming removed 4 bases at V and 6 bases at J, with 15 bases between. This CDR3 has 14 residues. In germline, CDR1 is MDHEN, CDR2 SYDVKM. The CDR3 DNA reads as TGTGCCAGCAGTTCCCCGGACATCTTCGCTGAAGCTTTCTTT. Translated: CASSSPDIFAEAFF.

V is TRBV27 and J is TRBJ2-2; 9 nucleotides agree with TRBD1. The germline V gene has CDR1 MNHEY and CDR2 SMNVEV (reference sequence). The CDR3 sequence is 13 residues long. The ends lost 6 bases at V and 5 bases at J; junction bases unmatched: 1. CDR3 nucleotides: TGTGCCAGCAGACAGGGGGCGACCGGGGAGCTGTTTTTT. Protein sequence: CASRQGATGELFF.

Comments on this clone: Other DNA sequences in the sample encode the same CDR3. V is TRBV9 and J is TRBJ2-7; the match to TRBD2 covers 9 bases. This CDR3 is 15 amino acids long. The V segment lost 0 bases and the J segment 4 bases; nucleotides outside the gene matches: 5. Germline CDR1 reads SGDLS; CDR2 reads YYNGEE. CDR3: CASSVGTSGRYEQYF. The CDR3 nucleotides are TGTGCCAGCAGCGTAGGAACTAGCGGGCGGTACGAGCAGTACTTC.

V gene TRBV7-8 combines with J gene TRBJ2-1, with 11 bases fitting TRBD2. Germline-derived CDR1 and CDR2 are SGHVS and FQNEAQ. The CDR3 contains 16 residues. V lost 5 bases to trimming and J lost 7 bases; unmatched junction nucleotides: 10. The CDR3 reads CASSPGTSGFLNEQFF. The CDR3 DNA reads as TGTGCCAGCAGCCCGGGGACTAGCGGATTTCTGAATGAGCAGTTCTTC.

V gene TRBV9 combines with J gene TRBJ2-3; tentatively, D is TRBD1 (6 bases). Per germline, CDR1 SGDLS and CDR2 YYNGEE. This CDR3 spans 14 amino acids. Trimming removed 3 bases at V and 2 bases at J, with 10 bases between. The CDR3 DNA sequence: TGTGCCAGCAGCGCGGACAGCACCACAGATACGCAGTATTTT. Translated, it gives CASSADSTTDTQYF.

This chain links TRBV4-1 with TRBJ2-7, with a weak D call TRBD1 (5 bases). The germline V and J ends were trimmed by 0 bases and 3 bases, with 12 bases remaining between them. The V gene's germline CDR1 is MGHRA and CDR2 YSYEKL. The CDR3 consists of 15 residues. CDR3 in DNA: TGCGCCAGCAGCCAAGATGGTCAGGGAAACTACGAGCAGTACTTC. As protein: CASSQDGQGNYEQYF.

The chain couples TRBV2 to TRBJ2-5; D gene uncertain. Judging by the DNA end, TRBJ2-7 fits better; the J call may be wrong. The CDR3 runs to 12 residues. CDR1 and CDR2 from the germline V gene are SNHLY and FYNNEI. CDR3 DNA: TGTGCCAGCAGTGACCAGAACTACGAGCAGTACTTC. Translated, it gives CASSDQNYEQYF.